Detailed here is one T cell receptor beta chain. The data stem from a study of early T cells in non-severe SARS-CoV-2 infection. Germline CDR1 reads SNHLY; CDR2 reads FYNNEI. The ends were cut back, 7 bases at V and 9 bases at J, with 16 bases in the middle. This CDR3 has 13 amino acids. TCRdb processed the 5' RACE reads anew with MiXCR; each CDR3 protein has one entry. The sample contains around 33,000 distinct CDR3 sequences, approximately 4.2% of which appear only once. The V call is TRBV2, the J call TRBJ1-5; D is unresolved. The source of this sequence is an adult who was a healthcare worker with PCR-confirmed SARS-CoV-2 infection or an uninfected control (not recorded which). Sequencing was performed on whole blood. The CDR3 protein is CASKSGPSGPQHF. CDR3 DNA: TGTGCCAGCAAGTCCGGACCGTCGGGGCCCCAGCATTTT.